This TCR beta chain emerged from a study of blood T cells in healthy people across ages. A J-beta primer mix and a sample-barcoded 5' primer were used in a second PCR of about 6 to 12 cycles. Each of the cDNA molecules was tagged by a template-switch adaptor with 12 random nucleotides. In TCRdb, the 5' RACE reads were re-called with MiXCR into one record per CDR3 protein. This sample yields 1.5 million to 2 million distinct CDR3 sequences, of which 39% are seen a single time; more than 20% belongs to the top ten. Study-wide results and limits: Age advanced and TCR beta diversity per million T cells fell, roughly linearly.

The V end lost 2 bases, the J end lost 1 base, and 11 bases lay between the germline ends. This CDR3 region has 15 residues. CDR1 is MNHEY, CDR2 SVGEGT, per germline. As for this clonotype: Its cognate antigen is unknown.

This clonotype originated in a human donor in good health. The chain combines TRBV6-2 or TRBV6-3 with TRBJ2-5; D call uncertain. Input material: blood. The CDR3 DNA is TGTGCCAGCAGTTACCGCCGACTGACCCAAGAGACCCAGTACTTC. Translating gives CASSYRRLTQETQYF.